Below, 15 T cell receptor beta chains from the same sample are listed, as sequenced in a study of OX40 agonist ivuxolimab in advanced cancers. Method: immunoSEQ multiplex PCR; TCRdb's copy keeps in-frame clones and lacks some. Here the sample spans 70,000 to 80,000 clones, approximately 90% being singletons. The sequenced sample was CD4+ or CD8+ T cells sorted from blood, obtained in a trial of the OX40 agonist ivuxolimab. Receptors originate from an adult with an advanced solid tumor such as melanoma, head and neck, liver or kidney cancer.

This chain uses TRBV6-5 with TRBJ1-2; 7 bases align to TRBD1. CDR1 and CDR2 (germline): MNHEY, SVGAGI. V dropped 5 bases and J dropped 2; count of bases not matched to a gene: 8. The CDR3 extends over 15 amino acids. As DNA, the CDR3 is TGTGCCAGCAGTATTACGACAGGGAGGAACTATGGCTACACCTTC. Residues: CASSITTGRNYGYTF.

The count of this clone is one. The gene calls are TRBV15 and TRBJ2-6; no clear D gene. CDR1 is LNHNV and CDR2 is YYDKDF in the germline V gene (reference sequence). V was cut by 6 bases and J by 0 bases, with 6 bases left in between. This CDR3 is built from 14 residues. The CDR3 DNA sequence: TGTGCCACCAGTGACGACTCTGGGGCCAACGTCCTGACTTTC. Translating gives CATSDDSGANVLTF.

V and J are TRBV28 and TRBJ1-1; possible D gene TRBD1, 5 bases. The CDR3 is 16 residues long. V lost 7 bases and J lost 1, with 19 bases in between. The germline gives CDR1 MDHEN, CDR2 SYDVKM. The CDR3 here is CASTNLGQGPNTEAFF. DNA for the CDR3: TGTGCCAGCACAAATTTAGGTCAGGGCCCGAACACTGAAGCTTTCTTT.

The chain couples TRBV6-6 to TRBJ2-7; D uncertain. Trimming removed 2 bases from V and 9 bases from J, with 8 bases in between. The CDR3 is 11 residues long. The germline CDR1 and CDR2 sequences are MNHNY and SVGAGI (reference sequence). The CDR3 nucleotides read TGTGCCAGCAGTTACGGCGCAAGGCAGTACTTC. Translated: CASSYGARQYF.

V is TRBV4-1 and J is TRBJ1-5, with no clear D. With 1 base removed from V and 4 bases from J, the gap between germline ends came to 17 bases. The germline V gene has CDR1 MGHRA and CDR2 YSYEKL. The CDR3 has 17 amino acids. The CDR3 sequence: CASSQGDSLVGNQPQHF. CDR3 nucleotides: TGCGCCAGCAGCCAAGGAGATTCATTGGTGGGTAATCAGCCCCAGCATTTT.

V usage is TRBV28 and J usage is TRBJ1-2; a weak D match, TRBD1 (5 bases). Germline CDR1 is MDHEN and CDR2 is SYDVKM. V shed 1 base and J shed 2 bases, with 11 bases lying between them. The CDR3 length is 15 residues. The CDR3 loop reads CASSLFGDSNYGYTF. DNA for the CDR3: TGTGCCAGCAGTTTATTCGGGGACTCCAACTATGGCTACACCTTC.

This clone occurred a few times. V and J are TRBV2 and TRBJ2-5, with TRBD1 matching 9 bases. Looked up from germline, CDR1 is SNHLY and CDR2 is FYNNEI. The CDR3 sequence is 14 residues long. V was pared by 6 bases and J by 3 bases, with 5 bases of the junction left unmatched. CDR3 in amino acids: CASRWTGAEETQYF. CDR3 nucleotides: TGTGCCAGCAGGTGGACAGGGGCGGAAGAGACCCAGTACTTC.

The chain uses TRBV4-3 and TRBJ2-3; D may match TRBD1 or TRBD2 (6 bases each). Germline-derived CDR1 and CDR2 are LGHNA and YSLEER. The CDR3 is 14 residues long. V was cut by 0 bases and J by 6 bases, with 10 bases left in between. CDR3 coding DNA: TGCGCCAGCAGCCAAGATAGGGGGGACGATACGCAGTATTTT. Translation gives CASSQDRGDDTQYF.

This clone was seen only once. The chain combines TRBV6-6 with TRBJ1-3; the D gene is possibly TRBD1 (5 bases). Trimming stripped 5 bases from V and 0 bases from J, with 14 bases between. The CDR3 contains 16 residues. Germline V gene data show CDR1 as MNHNY and CDR2 as SVGAGI (reference sequence). In nucleotides, the CDR3 is TGTGCCAGCAGTCCCCCTCCGGACATCTCTGGAAACACCATATATTTT. It specifies CASSPPPDISGNTIYF.

This chain joins TRBV5-1 and TRBJ2-3; TRBD2 might be the D (6 bases). Trimming left V 1 base short and J 5 bases short, with 8 bases between. The germline V gene has CDR1 SGHRS and CDR2 YFSETQ. The CDR3 is made up of 13 amino acids. CDR3 loop: CASSLPGGDTQYF. CDR3 DNA sequence: TGCGCCAGCAGCTTGCCCGGGGGAGATACGCAGTATTTT.

This chain uses TRBV30 with TRBJ2-2; 10 nucleotides match TRBD2. This CDR3 has 15 residues. CDR1 GTSNPN and CDR2 SVGIG come from the germline V gene (reference sequence). Unmatched junction bases numbered 7, after V lost 2 bases and J lost 7 bases. The CDR3 reads CAWSPLAGAVGELFF. DNA for the CDR3: TGTGCCTGGAGTCCCCTAGCGGGAGCGGTCGGGGAGCTGTTTTTT.

The gene calls are TRBV7-6 and TRBJ2-5; the D call may be TRBD1 or TRBD2 (6 bases each). The CDR3 extends over 19 amino acids. Germline-derived CDR1 and CDR2 are SGHVS and FNYEAQ. Trimming removed 0 bases from V and 5 bases from J, with 25 bases in between. CDR3 loop: CASSLAARRQGTRWETQYF. CDR3 DNA sequence: TGTGCCAGCAGCTTAGCAGCCAGGCGCCAGGGGACTCGCTGGGAGACCCAGTACTTC.

The V call is TRBV6-5, the J call TRBJ2-7, with D possibly TRBD2 on 5 matching bases. The CDR3 runs 13 residues. Germline lookup yields CDR1 MNHEY and CDR2 SVGAGI. Trimming removed 2 bases from V and 3 bases from J, with 8 bases in between. The CDR3 loop reads CASSYASSYEQYF. Here the CDR3 DNA reads TGTGCCAGCAGTTACGCTAGCAGCTACGAGCAGTACTTC.

V usage is TRBV6-1 and J usage is TRBJ1-2, with TRBD1 matching over 11 bases. CDR1 and CDR2 (germline): MNHNS, SASEGT. The CDR3 covers 16 residues. V was pared by 1 base and J by 8 bases, with 9 bases of the junction left unmatched. The CDR3 DNA is TGTGCCAGCAGTGAAGATGAGGGACAGGGGGTACGGGGCTACACCTTC. Translated: CASSEDEGQGVRGYTF.

This clone was found once. This chain connects TRBV14 to TRBJ2-2; 9 bases align to TRBD1. Germline V CDR1 and CDR2: SGHDN, FVKESK. The trim removed 5 bases at V and 5 bases at J, leaving 6 bases unmatched. This CDR3 is built from 15 residues. In DNA form, the CDR3 reads TGTGCCAGCAGCGCCGGGACAGGGCTTACCGGGGAGCTGTTTTTT. This sequence encodes CASSAGTGLTGELFF.